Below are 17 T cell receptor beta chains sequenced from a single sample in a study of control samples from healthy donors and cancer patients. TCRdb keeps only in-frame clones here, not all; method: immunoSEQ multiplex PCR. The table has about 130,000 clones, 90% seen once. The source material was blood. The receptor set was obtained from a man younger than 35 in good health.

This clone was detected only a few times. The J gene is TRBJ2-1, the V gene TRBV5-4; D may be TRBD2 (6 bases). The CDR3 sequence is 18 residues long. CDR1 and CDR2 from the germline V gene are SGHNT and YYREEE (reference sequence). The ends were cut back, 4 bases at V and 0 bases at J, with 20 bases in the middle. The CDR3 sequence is CASSKPGLTLSSYNEQFF. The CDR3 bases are TGTGCCAGCAGCAAACCGGGACTCACCCTGAGCTCCTACAATGAGCAGTTCTTC.

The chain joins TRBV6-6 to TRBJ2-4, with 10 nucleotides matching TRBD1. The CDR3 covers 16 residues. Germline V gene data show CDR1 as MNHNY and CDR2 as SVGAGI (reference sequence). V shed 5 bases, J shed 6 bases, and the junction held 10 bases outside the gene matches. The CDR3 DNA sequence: TGTGCCAGCAGTCGATCCGGGACAGGGGAGATAAACATTCAGTACTTC. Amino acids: CASSRSGTGEINIQYF.

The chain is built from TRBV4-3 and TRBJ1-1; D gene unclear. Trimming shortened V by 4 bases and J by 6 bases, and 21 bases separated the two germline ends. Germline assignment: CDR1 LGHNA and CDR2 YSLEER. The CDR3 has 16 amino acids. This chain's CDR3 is CASSPHGMKGLAEAFF. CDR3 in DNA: TGCGCCAGCAGCCCTCATGGTATGAAAGGGTTGGCTGAAGCTTTCTTT.

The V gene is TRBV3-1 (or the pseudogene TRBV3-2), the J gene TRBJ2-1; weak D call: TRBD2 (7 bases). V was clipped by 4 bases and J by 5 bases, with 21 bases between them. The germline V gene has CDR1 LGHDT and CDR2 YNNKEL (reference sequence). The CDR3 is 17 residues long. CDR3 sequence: CASSLTLGGGTNNEQFF. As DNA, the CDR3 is TGTGCCAGCAGCCTAACACTAGGGGGGGGGACGAACAATGAGCAGTTCTTC.

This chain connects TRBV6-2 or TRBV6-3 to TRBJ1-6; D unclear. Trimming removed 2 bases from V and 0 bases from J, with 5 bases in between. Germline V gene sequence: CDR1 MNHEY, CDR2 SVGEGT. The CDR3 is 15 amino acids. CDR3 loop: CASSYPSSYNSPLHF. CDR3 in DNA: TGTGCCAGCAGTTACCCTAGCTCCTATAATTCACCCCTCCACTTT.

CDR3 sequence (DNA): TGTGCCAGCAGTCCGGTGGACAGCCTATCAAACTATGGCTACACCTTC. Translated, it gives CASSPVDSLSNYGYTF. V and J are TRBV7-9 and TRBJ1-2; D possibly corresponds to TRBD1 (6 bases). The V gene's germline CDR1 is SEHNR and CDR2 FQNEAQ (reference sequence). The CDR3 totals 16 residues. The germline V and J ends were trimmed by 6 bases and 2 bases, with 19 bases remaining between them.

The CDR3 reads CASSPGQGFVETQYF. CDR3 in DNA: TGTGCCAGTAGTCCCGGACAGGGATTCGTAGAGACCCAGTACTTC. The chain has TRBV19 and TRBJ2-5; TRBD1 aligns across 8 bases. The CDR3 runs to 15 residues. Per germline, CDR1 LNHDA and CDR2 SQIVND (reference sequence). Trimming at V came to 5 bases and at J to 4 bases, leaving 9 bases not matched to a gene.

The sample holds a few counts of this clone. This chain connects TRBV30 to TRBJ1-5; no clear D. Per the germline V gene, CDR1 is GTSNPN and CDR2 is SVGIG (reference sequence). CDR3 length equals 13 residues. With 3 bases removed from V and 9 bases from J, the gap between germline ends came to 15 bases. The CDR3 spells CAWSPTAPGPQHF. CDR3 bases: TGTGCCTGGAGCCCCACGGCCCCAGGGCCCCAGCATTTT.

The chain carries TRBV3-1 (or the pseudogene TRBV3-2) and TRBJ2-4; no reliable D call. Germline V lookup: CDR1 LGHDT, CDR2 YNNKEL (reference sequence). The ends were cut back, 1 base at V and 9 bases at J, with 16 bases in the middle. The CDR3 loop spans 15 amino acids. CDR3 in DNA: TGTGCCAGCAGCCAAGGCTTCGGCGGCCTGAGCATTCAGTACTTC. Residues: CASSQGFGGLSIQYF.

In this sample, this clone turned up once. The CDR3 protein is CASSLQTGIYNEQFF. As DNA, the CDR3 is TGTGCCAGCAGCTTACAGACAGGGATCTACAATGAGCAGTTCTTC. The chain has TRBV5-4 and TRBJ2-1, with TRBD1 matching over 7 bases. There are 15 residues in the CDR3. Germline loops: CDR1 SGHNT, CDR2 YYREEE (reference sequence). V gave up 2 bases and J gave up 3 bases; unmatched junction bases: 5. Full variable domain (outside the CDR3, taken from reference TRBV5-4 and TRBJ2-1): ETGVTQSPTHLIKTRGQQVTLRCSSQSGHNTVSWYQQALGQGPQFIFQYYREEENGRGNFPPRFSGLQFPNYSSELNVNALELDDSALYLCASSLQTGIYNEQFFGPGTRLTVL.

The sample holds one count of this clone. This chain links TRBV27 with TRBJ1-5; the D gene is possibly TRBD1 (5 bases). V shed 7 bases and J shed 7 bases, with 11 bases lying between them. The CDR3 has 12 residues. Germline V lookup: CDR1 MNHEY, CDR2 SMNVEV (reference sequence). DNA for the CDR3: TGTGCCAGCACCAGGGAGGAACAGCCCCAGCATTTT. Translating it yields CASTREEQPQHF.

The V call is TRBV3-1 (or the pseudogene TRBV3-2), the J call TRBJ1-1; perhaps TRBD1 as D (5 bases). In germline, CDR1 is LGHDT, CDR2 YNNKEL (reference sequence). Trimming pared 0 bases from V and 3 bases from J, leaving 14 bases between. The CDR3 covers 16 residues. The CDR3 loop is CASSQDLGGVDTEAFF. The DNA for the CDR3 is TGTGCCAGCAGCCAAGATTTGGGGGGGGTGGACACTGAAGCTTTCTTT.

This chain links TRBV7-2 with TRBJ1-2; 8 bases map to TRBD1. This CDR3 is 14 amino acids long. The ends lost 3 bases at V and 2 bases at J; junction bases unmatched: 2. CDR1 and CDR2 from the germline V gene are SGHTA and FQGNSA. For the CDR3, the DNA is TGTGCCAGCAGCTTGGGACAGGCGAACTATGGCTACACCTTC. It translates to CASSLGQANYGYTF.

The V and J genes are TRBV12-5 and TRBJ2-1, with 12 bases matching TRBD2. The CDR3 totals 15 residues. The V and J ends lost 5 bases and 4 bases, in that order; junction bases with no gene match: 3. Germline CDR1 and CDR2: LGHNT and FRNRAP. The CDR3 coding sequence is TGTGCTAGTGGTCTTGGACTAGCGGGGTACAATGAGCAGTTCTTC. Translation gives CASGLGLAGYNEQFF.

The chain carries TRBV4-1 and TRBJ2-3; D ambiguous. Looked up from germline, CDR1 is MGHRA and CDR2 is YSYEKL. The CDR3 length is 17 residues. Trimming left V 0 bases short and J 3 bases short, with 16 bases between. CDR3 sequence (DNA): TGCGCCAGCAGCCAAGATCCCGACCTACCCCTTACAGATACGCAGTATTTT. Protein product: CASSQDPDLPLTDTQYF.

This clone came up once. This CDR3 is CASSQDPRTGELFF. CDR3 DNA: TGCGCCAGCAGCCAAGATCCGCGAACCGGGGAGCTGTTTTTT. This rearrangement joins TRBV4-3 to TRBJ2-2; D is ambiguous. V was cut by 0 bases and J by 5 bases, with 7 bases left in between. The CDR3 loop spans 14 amino acids. Per germline, CDR1 LGHNA and CDR2 YSLEER.

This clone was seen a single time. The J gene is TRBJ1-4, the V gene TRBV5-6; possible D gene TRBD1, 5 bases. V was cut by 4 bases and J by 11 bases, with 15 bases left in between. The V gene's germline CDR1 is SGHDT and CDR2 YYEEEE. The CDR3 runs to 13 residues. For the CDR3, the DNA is TGTGCCAGCAGCCCGGGCGCAGGGAACAAACTGTTTTTT. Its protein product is CASSPGAGNKLFF.